This entry describes one T cell receptor beta chain. The count of this clone is one. It has no known antigen specificity. Base qualities were left out, and no much larger clone turns up one base away. This specimen's time point label, interpreted: cycle 1 day 1 (C1D1), immediately before nivolumab initiation. Every trial patient had relapsed following autologous stem cell transplantation, and prior brentuximab vedotin exposure was what differed among cohorts A, B and C. A total of over 55 patients with relapsed/refractory classical Hodgkin lymphoma made up the trial cohort, and each patient's best overall response was complete response, partial response or progressive disease. In the multi-cohort phase II CheckMate 205 trial, trial patients received single-agent nivolumab. An independent review committee assessed best overall response using the 2007 International Working Group response criteria. Trial PBMCs were obtained immediately prior to nivolumab initiation (C1D1) and on therapy at cycle 2 day 1 and cycle 4 day 1. Peripheral blood was collected in 8 mL Vacutainer Cell Preparation Tubes, from which PBMCs were isolated by centrifugation and then cryopreserved.

The data are from a study of PD-1 blockade in classical Hodgkin lymphoma (dated by TCRdb to between 2020 and 2021). In the study overall: Nivolumab dosing was 3 mg/kg intravenously every 2 weeks, continuing until either disease progression or unacceptable toxicity. To define a peripheral blood immune signature of response to PD-1 blockade in classical Hodgkin lymphoma, the study combined TCR beta sequencing with CyTOF. Beyond this particular receptor, the publication reports: By C4D1, a significant rise was seen in CD4+ TCR diversity but not in CD8+ TCR diversity (p=0.0027 vs p=0.16), and the rise was most apparent among complete responders (p=0.02). Among trial patients, those achieving complete response had baseline diversity similar to that of newly diagnosed patients, while diversity was significantly lower in partial responders and progressors. Only a single clinical trial cohort was studied, and what caused the repertoire differences, possibly disease activity or prior therapy, remained undefined. Baseline TCR diversity was reported as lower in newly diagnosed patients than in healthy donors, and lower still in relapsed/refractory patients. Lower diversity was observed in patients in whom nivolumab was started less than 1 year after ASCT, and these patients were excluded from later analyses so that confounding by immune reconstitution would be avoided.

Genomic DNA was isolated using the Qiagen DNeasy kit from unsorted PBMCs as well as from negatively selected CD4+ and CD8+ fractions. Amplification of TCR beta CDR3 regions was done by immunoSEQ multiplex PCR with primers that anneal to V and J segments. A synthetic immune receptor repertoire was used to minimize amplification bias, and remaining bias was computationally removed after sequencing. Processing in the source paper ran as follows. Custom Python scripts were used to quantify repertoire diversity as the Shannon entropy index. Unsorted, CD4+ and CD8+ repertoires were analyzed separately, except for combined analyses in which CD4+ and CD8+ sequences were merged in silico. Clonal expansion was defined as at least a 2-fold frequency increase after treatment relative to C1D1, with a pseudocount of 0.5 for undetected baseline clones. Singleton clones were defined as clones with 0 or 1 copy at C1D1, and non-singleton clones were defined as clones with 2 or more copies. Clones expanded in unsorted samples were labelled as CD4+, CD8+ or unknown by matching protein sequences in sorted samples from the same patient. Diversity changes from C1D1 to C4D1 were tested in paired samples using Wilcoxon tests. The clones in this table, taken by TCRdb from immuneACCESS, are in-frame only. Not every clone is retained; where verified, under half of the shortfall comes from an unresolved V gene, and the cause of the rest is unknown. Clone size and V and J calls were adopted from that table, with D and trimming inferred from the DNA. Within this sample are about 13,000 clones, with roughly 75% of them counted one time only. The top ten clonotypes cover about 24% of the sample.

The cysteine opens and the phenylalanine closes a CDR3 of 14 amino acids. Left in the record is the CDR3 DNA by itself, 42 bases read in frame from the first base. Cut back by 3 bases and 3 bases, the V and J ends lie 10 bases apart. The germline V gene provides CDR1 SGHDT and CDR2 YYEEEE. The sequence joins TRBV5-6 to TRBJ1-5; a tentative D match to TRBD1 spans 6 bases. The sequence derives from a human donor with classical Hodgkin lymphoma. Sequenced material: peripheral blood mononuclear cells (PBMCs), taken at baseline. The DNA reads TGTGCCAGCAGCTATAGGGGGGCCAATCAGCCCCAGCATTTT. Translated, this gives CASSYRGANQPQHF. The entire variable domain, with the stretches around the CDR3 drawn from the reference TRBV5-6 and TRBJ1-5 proteins, is DAGVTQSPTHLIKTRGQQVTLRCSPKSGHDTVSWYQQALGQGPQFIFQYYEEEERQRGNFPDRFSGHQFPNYSSELNVNALLLGDSALYLCASSYRGANQPQHFGDGTRLSIL.